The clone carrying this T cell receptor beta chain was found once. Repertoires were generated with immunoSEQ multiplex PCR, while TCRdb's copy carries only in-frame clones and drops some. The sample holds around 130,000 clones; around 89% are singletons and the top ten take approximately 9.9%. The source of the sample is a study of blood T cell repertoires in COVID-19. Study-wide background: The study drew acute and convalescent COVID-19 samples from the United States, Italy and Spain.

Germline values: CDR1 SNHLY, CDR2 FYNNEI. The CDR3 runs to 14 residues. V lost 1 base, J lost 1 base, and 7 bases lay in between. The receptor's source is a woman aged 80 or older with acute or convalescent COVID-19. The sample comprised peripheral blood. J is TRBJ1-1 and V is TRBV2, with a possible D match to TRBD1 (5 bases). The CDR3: CASSEGRGNTEAFF. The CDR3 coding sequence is TGTGCCAGCAGTGAAGGGAGGGGGAACACTGAAGCTTTCTTT.